This TCR beta chain was observed in a study of blood T cell repertoires in COVID-19. About the study: The United States, Italy and Spain supplied acute and convalescent COVID-19 samples. T cells, B-cell-depleted T cells, or PBMCs provided the cDNA or gDNA that served as material.

Sequencing used immunoSEQ multiplex PCR; TCRdb keeps in-frame clones, though not all of them. The table lists about 140,000 clones, over 80% of them singletons, with around 5% in the top ten. Residents of about two dozen US areas, aged roughly 18 to 89 years, made up the participants. Each participant's cohort was designated according to participant-reported clinical history. Trimming removed 4 bases from V and 3 bases from J, with 19 bases in between. Germline V gives CDR1 SGHAT, CDR2 FQNNGV. The CDR3 covers 16 residues. The gene calls are TRBV11-2 and TRBJ2-7; D is ambiguous. The sequence was obtained from a man in his 70s who had been exposed to COVID-19. Sequenced sample: PBMCs or T cells enriched from blood (not recorded which). The CDR3 protein is CASSSLTRSRHYEQYF. The CDR3 region has the DNA TGTGCCAGCAGCTCCTTGACTCGATCCCGTCACTACGAGCAGTACTTC.